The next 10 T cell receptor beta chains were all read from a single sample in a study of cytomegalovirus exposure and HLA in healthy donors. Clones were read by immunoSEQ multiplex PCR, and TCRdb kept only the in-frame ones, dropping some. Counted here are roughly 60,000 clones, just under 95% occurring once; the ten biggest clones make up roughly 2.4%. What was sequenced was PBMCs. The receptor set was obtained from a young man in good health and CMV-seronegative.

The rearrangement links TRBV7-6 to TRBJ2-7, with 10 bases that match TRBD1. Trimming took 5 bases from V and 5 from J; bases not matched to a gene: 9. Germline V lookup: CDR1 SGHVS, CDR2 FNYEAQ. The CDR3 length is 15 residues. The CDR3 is CASSRTTGGADEQYF. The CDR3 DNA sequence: TGTGCCAGCAGCCGCACGACAGGGGGCGCCGACGAGCAGTACTTC.

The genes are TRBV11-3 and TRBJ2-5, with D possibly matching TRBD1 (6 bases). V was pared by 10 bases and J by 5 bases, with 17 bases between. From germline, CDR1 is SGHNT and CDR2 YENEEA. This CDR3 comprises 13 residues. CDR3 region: CATQPGVSETQYF. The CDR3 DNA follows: TGTGCCACCCAACCAGGGGTCAGCGAGACCCAGTACTTC.

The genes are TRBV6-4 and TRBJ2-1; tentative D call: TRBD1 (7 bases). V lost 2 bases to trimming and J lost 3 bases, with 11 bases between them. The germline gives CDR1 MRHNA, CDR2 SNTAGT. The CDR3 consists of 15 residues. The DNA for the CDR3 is TGTGCCAGCAGTGACGGCAGGGGGGACTACAATGAGCAGTTCTTC. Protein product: CASSDGRGDYNEQFF.

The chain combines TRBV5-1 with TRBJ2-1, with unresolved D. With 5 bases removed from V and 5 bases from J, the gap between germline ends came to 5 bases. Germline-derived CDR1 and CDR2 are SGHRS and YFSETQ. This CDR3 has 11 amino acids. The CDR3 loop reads CASRADNEQFF. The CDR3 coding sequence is TGCGCCAGCAGGGCCGACAATGAGCAGTTCTTC.

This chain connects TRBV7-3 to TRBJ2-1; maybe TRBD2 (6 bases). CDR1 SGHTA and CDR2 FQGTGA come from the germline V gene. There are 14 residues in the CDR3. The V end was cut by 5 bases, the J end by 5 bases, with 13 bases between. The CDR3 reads CASSRDSLHNEQFF. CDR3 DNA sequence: TGTGCCAGCAGCCGGGACTCCCTACACAATGAGCAGTTCTTC.

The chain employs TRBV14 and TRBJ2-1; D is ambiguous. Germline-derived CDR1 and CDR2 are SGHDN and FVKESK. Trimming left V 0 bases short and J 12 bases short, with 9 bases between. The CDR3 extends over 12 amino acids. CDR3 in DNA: TGTGCCAGCAGCCAAGATGGGCCAGGGCAGTTCTTC. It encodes CASSQDGPGQFF.

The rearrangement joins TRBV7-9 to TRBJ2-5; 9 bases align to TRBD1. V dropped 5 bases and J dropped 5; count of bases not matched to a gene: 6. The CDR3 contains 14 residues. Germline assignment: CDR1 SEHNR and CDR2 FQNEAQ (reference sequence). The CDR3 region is CASSRDRERETQYF. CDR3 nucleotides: TGTGCCAGCAGCCGGGACAGGGAAAGGGAGACCCAGTACTTC.

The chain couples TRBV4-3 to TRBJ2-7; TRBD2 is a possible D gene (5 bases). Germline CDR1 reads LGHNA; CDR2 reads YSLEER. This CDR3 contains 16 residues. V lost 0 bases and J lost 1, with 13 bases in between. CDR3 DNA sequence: TGCGCCAGCAGCCAAGAAGTAGCGACCGGATCCTACGAGCAGTACTTC. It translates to CASSQEVATGSYEQYF.

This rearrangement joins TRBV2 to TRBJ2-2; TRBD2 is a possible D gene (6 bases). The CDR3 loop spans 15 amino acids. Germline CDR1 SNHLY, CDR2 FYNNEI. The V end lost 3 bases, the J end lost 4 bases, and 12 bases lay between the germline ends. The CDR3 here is CASSDRTGLTGELFF. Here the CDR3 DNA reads TGTGCCAGCAGTGACCGGACGGGACTCACCGGGGAGCTGTTTTTT. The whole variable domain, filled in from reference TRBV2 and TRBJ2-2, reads EPEVTQTPSHQVTQMGQEVILRCVPISNHLYFYWYRQILGQKVEFLVSFYNNEISEKSEIFDDQFSVERPDGSNFTLKIRSTKLEDSAMYFCASSDRTGLTGELFFGEGSRLTVL.

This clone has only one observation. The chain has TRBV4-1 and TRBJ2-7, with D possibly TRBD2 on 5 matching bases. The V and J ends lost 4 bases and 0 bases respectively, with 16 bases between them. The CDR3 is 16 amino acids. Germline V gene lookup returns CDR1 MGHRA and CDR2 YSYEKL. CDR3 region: CASSPEVAGSSYEQYF. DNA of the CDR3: TGCGCCAGCAGCCCCGAAGTCGCGGGCAGCTCCTACGAGCAGTACTTC.